This TCR beta chain stems from a study of shared clonotypes between healthy human individuals. Method: immunoSEQ multiplex PCR; TCRdb's copy keeps in-frame clones and lacks some. The table includes 2,500,000 or so clones, approximately 93% detected once. From germline, CDR1 is MNHEY and CDR2 SMNVEV (reference sequence). The V and J ends lost 5 bases and 4 bases respectively, with 8 bases between them. CDR3 size: 12 residues. The TCR comes from a man aged 18-30 years in good health. Some clones in this sample may be carry-over from other donors' samples. This chain uses TRBV27 with TRBJ2-5; D remains ambiguous. The sample consisted of naive CD4+ T cells from PBMCs. As for subset: CD45RA+ positively selected. CDR3 sequence reads: CASSPTRETQYF. CDR3 bases: TGTGCCAGCAGTCCGACGCGAGAGACCCAGTACTTC.